This is a list of T cell receptor beta chains from one sample in a study of persistence of HIV-infected CD4 T cells. These TCRs' antigens remain unknown. Using immunoSEQ multiplex PCR, the repertoire was profiled, and TCRdb retains in-frame clones only, with some absent. In the table there are around 28,000 clones, more than 75% of which are singletons. Sequenced here: CD4+ T cells sorted from PBMCs after roughly 18-hour stimulation, sampled from a patient who received antiretroviral therapy. The origin of the receptors is an adult woman with HIV who was CMV-seropositive. The CDR3 runs from the conserved cysteine through the conserved F or W. The D gene is left open where the match is weak. Where a row states a size, it is once, few, many or the class of an expanded clone; other rows omit it.

d_gene | abundance | j_gene | v_gene | CDR3aa | CDR3nt
NA | NA | TRBJ1-6 | TRBV6-1 | CASSEDRQRDSPLHF | TGTGCCAGCAGTGAAGATAGACAGAGAGATTCACCCCTCCACTTT
NA | NA | TRBJ1-5 | TRBV10-3 | CAISQTGGGNQPQHF | TGTGCCATCAGTCAGACGGGAGGAGGCAATCAGCCCCAGCATTTT
NA | once | TRBJ1-2 | TRBV7-9 | CASIPGGAPYGYTF | TGTGCCAGCATCCCGGGAGGGGCCCCCTATGGCTACACCTTC
NA | NA | TRBJ2-6 | TRBV6-5 | CASSYDSGSGANVLTF | TGTGCCAGCAGTTACGACAGCGGCTCTGGGGCCAACGTCCTGACTTTC
NA | NA | TRBJ2-1 | TRBV4-1 | CASSAPGFEQFF | TGCGCCAGCAGCGCACCCGGGTTCGAGCAGTTCTTC
TRBD1 | NA | TRBJ2-7 | TRBV6-1 | CASSEPPGQGAGEQYF | TGTGCCAGCAGTGAACCCCCCGGACAGGGGGCGGGTGAGCAGTACTTC
TRBD1 | NA | TRBJ2-1 | TRBV7-2 | CASRLSRQGASEQFF | TGTGCCAGCAGATTAAGCAGGCAGGGGGCGTCTGAGCAGTTCTTC
NA | few | TRBJ2-5 | TRBV30 | CAWSGIDKAQYF | TGTGCCTGGAGTGGGATCGACAAGGCCCAGTACTTC
NA | NA | TRBJ1-4 | TRBV21-1 | CASSKAVSGSTNEKLFF | TGTGCCAGCAGCAAAGCGGTTAGCGGGTCAACTAATGAAAAACTGTTTTTT
NA | NA | TRBJ1-1 | TRBV19 | CASSRTASQNTEAFF | TGTGCCAGTAGTCGGACAGCTTCTCAGAACACTGAAGCTTTCTTT
NA | NA | TRBJ2-3 | TRBV24-1 | CATSDLWPDTQYF | TGTGCCACCAGTGATTTATGGCCAGATACGCAGTATTTT
NA | NA | TRBJ2-6 | TRBV11-2 | CASRTGRRSSGSGANVLTF | TGTGCCAGCAGGACGGGACGGCGGTCTTCGGGTTCTGGGGCCAACGTCCTGACTTTC
NA | NA | TRBJ1-1 | TRBV12-3/TRBV12-4 | CASSLKGNTEAFF | TGTGCCAGCAGTTTAAAGGGGAACACTGAAGCTTTCTTT
TRBD2 | NA | TRBJ2-5 | TRBV4-1 | CASSHLAGGQETQYF | TGCGCCAGCAGCCACCTAGCGGGGGGACAAGAGACCCAGTACTTC
NA | NA | TRBJ1-1 | TRBV9 | CASSVGYRGQAFF | TGTGCCAGCAGCGTTGGGTACCGGGGCCAAGCTTTCTTT
NA | few | TRBJ2-7 | TRBV4-2 | CASGPQDSYEQYF | TGTGCCAGCGGACCCCAGGATTCCTACGAGCAGTACTTC
NA | NA | TRBJ2-2 | TRBV7-9 | CASSFGSTVTLGGELFF | TGTGCCAGCAGCTTTGGGTCGACAGTGACCTTGGGCGGGGAGCTGTTTTTT
TRBD1 | NA | TRBJ2-3 | TRBV10-3 | CAISEGQDTSTDTQYF | TGTGCCATCAGTGAAGGACAGGATACTAGCACAGATACGCAGTATTTT
TRBD2 | NA | TRBJ2-5 | TRBV10-3 | CAISGSGGSEETQYF | TGTGCCATCAGTGGAAGCGGGGGGTCGGAAGAGACCCAGTACTTC
NA | NA | TRBJ1-1 | TRBV29-1 | CSVATGGASVTEAFF | TGCAGCGTAGCGACAGGCGGGGCAAGTGTCACTGAAGCTTTCTTT
NA | NA | TRBJ2-2 | TRBV9 | CASSVGLATGELFF | TGTGCCAGCAGCGTAGGCCTAGCCACCGGGGAGCTGTTTTTT
TRBD1 | few | TRBJ1-1 | TRBV5-1 | CASSLGQENTEAFF | TGCGCCAGCAGTTTGGGACAGGAGAACACTGAAGCTTTCTTT
NA | NA | TRBJ2-1 | TRBV7-8 | CASSHGNYNEQFF | TGTGCCAGCAGCCACGGCAACTACAATGAGCAGTTCTTC
TRBD1 | NA | TRBJ2-1 | TRBV6-5 | CASSTGTGAYNEQFF | TGTGCCAGCAGTACCGGGACAGGGGCATACAATGAGCAGTTCTTC
TRBD1 | NA | TRBJ2-7 | TRBV2 | CASSGLGQGAREQYF | TGTGCCAGCAGTGGATTAGGACAGGGGGCTAGGGAGCAGTACTTC